These T cell receptor beta chains were read from a single sample in a study of T cell responses to AZD1222 COVID-19 vaccine. Libraries were prepared by immunoSEQ multiplex PCR; TCRdb keeps only in-frame clonotypes and omits some of them. The sample contains 100,000 or so clones, around 83% of which appear only once. The sequences come from peripheral blood, collected on day 0 of AZD1222 vaccination. The receptors derive from an adult in good health. Both conserved end residues are part of each CDR3. The D gene is left open where the match is weak. Clone size is not always given. Where it is, it says once, few, many or a class for expanded clones.

cdr3_nt | cdr3_aa | v_call | d_call | j_call | clone_size
TGTGCCACCAGCAGAGAAAGGGCCTACGAGCAGTACTTC | CATSRERAYEQYF | TRBV15 | NA | TRBJ2-7 | NA
TGTGCCTGGAGTTTGACCGGATCTAATTCACCCCTCCACTTT | CAWSLTGSNSPLHF | TRBV30 | NA | TRBJ1-6 | NA
TGTGCCAGCAGCTCCGGACAGGACCAAGAGACCCAGTACTTC | CASSSGQDQETQYF | TRBV7-8 | TRBD1 | TRBJ2-5 | NA
TGTGCCAGCAGTTATGCCCTCAGGACAGGCCCCTATGGCTACACCTTC | CASSYALRTGPYGYTF | TRBV6-2/TRBV6-3 | TRBD1 | TRBJ1-2 | few
TGTGCCAGCACTAGAGGGACAGGGAGCACTGAAGCTTTCTTT | CASTRGTGSTEAFF | TRBV6-5 | TRBD1 | TRBJ1-1 | NA
TGTGCCAGCAGGCTTCTGGACGATTCACCCCTCCACTTT | CASRLLDDSPLHF | TRBV6-5 | NA | TRBJ1-6 | NA
TGTGCCAGCAGTTACCACCAGGGACAGGGGTTTTCCTACGAGCAGTACTTC | CASSYHQGQGFSYEQYF | TRBV6-2/TRBV6-3 | TRBD1 | TRBJ2-7 | NA
TGTGCCAGCCCCGGGACGACCGGGGAGCTGTTTTTT | CASPGTTGELFF | TRBV21-1 | NA | TRBJ2-2 | NA
TGTGCCAGCCGCCAGGGGCAGGAAGCTTTCTTT | CASRQGQEAFF | TRBV6-2/TRBV6-3 | NA | TRBJ1-1 | NA
TGTGCCAGCAGCCCCCCCGGGTCCTACGAGCAGTACTTC | CASSPPGSYEQYF | TRBV7-3 | NA | TRBJ2-7 | many
TGTGCCAGCAGTCCACCAGGGAACACTGAAGCTTTCTTT | CASSPPGNTEAFF | TRBV6-5 | NA | TRBJ1-1 | NA
TGTGCCAGCAGTTCGGGGACTAGAGTGTTCTACGAGCAGTACTTC | CASSSGTRVFYEQYF | TRBV27 | TRBD2 | TRBJ2-7 | NA
TGTGCCAGCAGCAGCCGGGACTCGCCCTACGAGCAGTACTTC | CASSSRDSPYEQYF | TRBV11-3 | NA | TRBJ2-7 | NA
TGTGCCAGTAGATCCAGGGCCGGTAACCTGGGGGGCAATCAGCCCCAGCATTTT | CASRSRAGNLGGNQPQHF | TRBV19 | NA | TRBJ1-5 | NA
TGTGCCAGCAGTTTACTGAACACTGAAGCTTTCTTT | CASSLLNTEAFF | TRBV28 | NA | TRBJ1-1 | NA
TGTGCCAGTAGTCTTCGGACAGGGGGGTTTGTTTATGGCTACACCTTC | CASSLRTGGFVYGYTF | TRBV19 | TRBD1 | TRBJ1-2 | NA
TGTGCCAGCAGCTATTCAGCCGGGACAGGGTGGAACGAGCAGTACTTC | CASSYSAGTGWNEQYF | TRBV7-2 | TRBD1 | TRBJ2-7 | NA
TGTGCCAGCAGCTCCTGGGGCGGGAGGGGTATGGATACGCAGTATTTT | CASSSWGGRGMDTQYF | TRBV7-2 | TRBD2 | TRBJ2-3 | NA
TGTGCCAGCAGCGTAGCTAGCGGGAGAGGGGCCCAGTACTTC | CASSVASGRGAQYF | TRBV9 | TRBD2 | TRBJ2-5 | NA
TGTGCCAGTAGTATACGGGATCAGCCCCAGCATTTT | CASSIRDQPQHF | TRBV19 | NA | TRBJ1-5 | NA
TGTGCCACCAGCTCAAGAGGGGTGGGAAGCTCCTACAATGAGCAGTTCTTC | CATSSRGVGSSYNEQFF | TRBV24-1 | NA | TRBJ2-1 | NA
TGTGCCAGCTCACCGTGGGAGATCACAGATACGCAGTATTTT | CASSPWEITDTQYF | TRBV18 | NA | TRBJ2-3 | NA
TGTGCCAGCAGCTACCGGACAGGGAGTTCGTCACCCCTCCACTTT | CASSYRTGSSSPLHF | TRBV6-5 | TRBD1 | TRBJ1-6 | NA
TGTGCCAGCAGTCCGGACAGGTCCTATGGCGAGCAGTACTTC | CASSPDRSYGEQYF | TRBV6-1 | TRBD1 | TRBJ2-7 | NA
TGTGCCAGCAGTCGACCACGGGGCCAGTTGTCCTACAATGAGCAGTTCTTC | CASSRPRGQLSYNEQFF | TRBV27 | NA | TRBJ2-1 | NA
TGTGCCATCAGTGAGTCGACGGCTAATGAGCAGTTCTTC | CAISESTANEQFF | TRBV10-3 | NA | TRBJ2-1 | NA
TGTGCCAGCAGTTTCCGCGGACAGGGACCCTCTGGAAACACCATATATTTT | CASSFRGQGPSGNTIYF | TRBV28 | TRBD1 | TRBJ1-3 | NA
TGTGCCAGCAGCCCCCTCTGGAGTAGCGGGAGCGATGAGCAGTTCTTC | CASSPLWSSGSDEQFF | TRBV7-8 | TRBD2 | TRBJ2-1 | NA
TGTGCCAGCAGCTCTACAAGTGGGCCGGGCTATGGCTACACCTTC | CASSSTSGPGYGYTF | TRBV7-2 | NA | TRBJ1-2 | NA
TGTGCCAGCAGCTCGGGACAGGCGGGAGATACGCAGTATTTT | CASSSGQAGDTQYF | TRBV5-8 | TRBD1 | TRBJ2-3 | NA
TGTGCCAGCTCACCGGACTCCCCCCGGGCCACTGAAGCTTTCTTT | CASSPDSPRATEAFF | TRBV18 | NA | TRBJ1-1 | NA
TGCGCCAGCAGCCAAGAAGGGGGCGCCCGCCCCTACGAGCAGTACTTC | CASSQEGGARPYEQYF | TRBV4-3 | TRBD1 | TRBJ2-7 | NA
TGTGCCAGCAGACCAGGGACCACCCGCAATGAGCAGTTCTTC | CASRPGTTRNEQFF | TRBV28 | NA | TRBJ2-1 | NA
TGTGCCAGCAGCCTCCCCAACGGACGGCACCCGGGCGCTGAAGCTTTCTTT | CASSLPNGRHPGAEAFF | TRBV7-9 | NA | TRBJ1-1 | NA
TGTGCCAAAGCGGGAGATTACACCGGGGAGCTGTTTTTT | CAKAGDYTGELFF | TRBV2 | TRBD2 | TRBJ2-2 | NA
TGTGCCAGCAGCTCACGACAGACCGGGGAGCTGTTTTTT | CASSSRQTGELFF | TRBV7-2 | NA | TRBJ2-2 | NA
TGTGCCAGCAGCCAAGGAGTAAAGGGACTAGCGGCCTACAATGAGCAGTTCTTC | CASSQGVKGLAAYNEQFF | TRBV28 | TRBD2 | TRBJ2-1 | NA
TGTGCCATCAGCGGAACAGGGACAGATACGCAGTATTTT | CAISGTGTDTQYF | TRBV10-3 | NA | TRBJ2-3 | NA
TGTGCCAGCAGGGGGACAGTGAACACCGGGGAGCTGTTTTTT | CASRGTVNTGELFF | TRBV27 | TRBD1 | TRBJ2-2 | NA
TGCGCCAGCAGCCAAGATGCGGCAGGGGGCAATCAGCCCCAGCATTTT | CASSQDAAGGNQPQHF | TRBV4-3 | NA | TRBJ1-5 | NA